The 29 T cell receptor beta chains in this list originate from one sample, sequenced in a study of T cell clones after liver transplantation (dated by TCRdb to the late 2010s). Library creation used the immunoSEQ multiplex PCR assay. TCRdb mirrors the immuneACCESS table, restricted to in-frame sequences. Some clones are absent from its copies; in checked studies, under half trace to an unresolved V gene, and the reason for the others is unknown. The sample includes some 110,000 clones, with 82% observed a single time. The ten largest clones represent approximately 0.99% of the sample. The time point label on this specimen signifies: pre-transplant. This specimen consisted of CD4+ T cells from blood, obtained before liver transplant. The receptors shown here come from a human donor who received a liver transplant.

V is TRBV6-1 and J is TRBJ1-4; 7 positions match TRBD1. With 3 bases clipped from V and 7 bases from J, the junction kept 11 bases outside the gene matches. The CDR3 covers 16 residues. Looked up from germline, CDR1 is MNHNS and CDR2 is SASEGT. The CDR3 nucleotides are TGTGCCAGCAGTGAGTTCGGAAGGGGGCAAGGTGAAAAACTGTTTTTT. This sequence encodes CASSEFGRGQGEKLFF.

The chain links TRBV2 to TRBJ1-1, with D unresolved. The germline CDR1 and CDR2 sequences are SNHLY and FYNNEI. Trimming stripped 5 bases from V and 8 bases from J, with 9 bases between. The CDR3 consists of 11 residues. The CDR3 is CASSHEMEAFF. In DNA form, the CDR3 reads TGTGCCAGCAGTCACGAAATGGAAGCTTTCTTT.

The CDR3 DNA follows: TGTGCCAGCAGATCTGGGGCCTACGAGCAGTACTTC. Encoded protein: CASRSGAYEQYF. The V gene is TRBV11-2, the J gene TRBJ2-7; no clear D gene. This CDR3 spans 12 amino acids. V was clipped by 6 bases and J by 2 bases, with 8 bases between them. The germline CDR1 and CDR2 sequences are SGHAT and FQNNGV.

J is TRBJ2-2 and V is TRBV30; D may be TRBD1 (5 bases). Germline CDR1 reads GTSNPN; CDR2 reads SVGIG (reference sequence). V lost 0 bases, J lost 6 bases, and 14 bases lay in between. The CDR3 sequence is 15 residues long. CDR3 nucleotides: TGTGCCTGGAGTGTAGGCTCCAGGGCTGCCGGGGAGCTGTTTTTT. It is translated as CAWSVGSRAAGELFF.

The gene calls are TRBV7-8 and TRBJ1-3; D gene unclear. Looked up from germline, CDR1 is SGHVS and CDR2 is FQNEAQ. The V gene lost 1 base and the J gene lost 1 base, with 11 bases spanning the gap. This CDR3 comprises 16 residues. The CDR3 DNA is TGTGCCAGCAGCTTAGAGGCCAGGCCTTCTGGAAACACCATATATTTT. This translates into CASSLEARPSGNTIYF.

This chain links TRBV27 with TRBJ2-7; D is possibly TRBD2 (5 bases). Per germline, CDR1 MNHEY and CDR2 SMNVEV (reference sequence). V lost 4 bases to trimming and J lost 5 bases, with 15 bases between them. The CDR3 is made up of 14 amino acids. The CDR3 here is CASSSGGHRDEQYF. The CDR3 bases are TGTGCCAGCAGTTCGGGCGGGCATAGGGACGAGCAGTACTTC.

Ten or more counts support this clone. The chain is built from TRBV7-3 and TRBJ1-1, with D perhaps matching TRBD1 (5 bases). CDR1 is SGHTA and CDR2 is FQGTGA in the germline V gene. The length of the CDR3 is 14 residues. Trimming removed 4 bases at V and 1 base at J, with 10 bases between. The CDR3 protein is CASSSEGRNTEAFF. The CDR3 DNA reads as TGTGCCAGCAGCTCAGAGGGGAGGAACACTGAAGCTTTCTTT.

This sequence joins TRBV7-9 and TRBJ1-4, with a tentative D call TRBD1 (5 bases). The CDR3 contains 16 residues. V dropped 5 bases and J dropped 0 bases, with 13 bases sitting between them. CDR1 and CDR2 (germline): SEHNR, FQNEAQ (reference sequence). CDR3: CASSLLSGATNEKLFF. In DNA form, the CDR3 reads TGTGCCAGCAGCCTACTATCGGGGGCAACTAATGAAAAACTGTTTTTT.

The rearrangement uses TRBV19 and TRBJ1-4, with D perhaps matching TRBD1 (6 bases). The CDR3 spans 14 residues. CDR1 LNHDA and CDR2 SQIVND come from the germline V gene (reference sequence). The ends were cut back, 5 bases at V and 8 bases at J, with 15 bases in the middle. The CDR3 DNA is TGTGCCAGTAGTGGTGGGGGGCGCGGGGAAAAACTGTTTTTT. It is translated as CASSGGGRGEKLFF. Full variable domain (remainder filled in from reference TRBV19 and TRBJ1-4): DGGITQSPKYLFRKEGQNVTLSCEQNLNHDAMYWYRQDPGQGLRLIYYSQIVNDFQKGDIAEGYSVSREKKESFPLTVTSAQKNPTAFYLCASSGGGRGEKLFFGSGTQLSVL.

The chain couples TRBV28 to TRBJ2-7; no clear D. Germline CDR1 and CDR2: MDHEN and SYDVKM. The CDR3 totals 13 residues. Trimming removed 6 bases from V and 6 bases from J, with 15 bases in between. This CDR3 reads CASRSARFGEQYF. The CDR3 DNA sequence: TGTGCCAGCAGAAGCGCCCGATTCGGCGAGCAGTACTTC. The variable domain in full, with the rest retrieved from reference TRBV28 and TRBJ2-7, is DVKVTQSSRYLVKRTGEKVFLECVQDMDHENMFWYRQDPGLGLRLIYFSYDVKMKEKGDIPEGYSVSREKKERFSLILESASTNQTSMYLCASRSARFGEQYFGPGTRLTVT.

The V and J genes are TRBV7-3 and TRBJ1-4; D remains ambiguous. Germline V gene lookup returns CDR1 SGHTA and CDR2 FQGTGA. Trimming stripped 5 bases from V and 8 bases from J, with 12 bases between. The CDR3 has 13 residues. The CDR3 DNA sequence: TGTGCCAGCAGCCTTCATGGTGGGGAAAAACTGTTTTTT. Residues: CASSLHGGEKLFF.

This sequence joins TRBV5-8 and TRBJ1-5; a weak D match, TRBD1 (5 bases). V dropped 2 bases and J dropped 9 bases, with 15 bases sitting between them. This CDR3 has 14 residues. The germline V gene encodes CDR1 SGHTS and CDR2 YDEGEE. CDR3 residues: CASSFRERGLPQHF. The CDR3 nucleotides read TGTGCCAGCAGCTTTCGGGAAAGGGGCCTGCCCCAGCATTTT. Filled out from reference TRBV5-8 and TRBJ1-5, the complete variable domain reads EAGVTQSPTHLIKTRGQQATLRCSPISGHTSVYWYQQALGLGLQFLLWYDEGEERNRGNFPPRFSGRQFPNYSSELNVNALELEDSALYLCASSFRERGLPQHFGDGTRLSIL.

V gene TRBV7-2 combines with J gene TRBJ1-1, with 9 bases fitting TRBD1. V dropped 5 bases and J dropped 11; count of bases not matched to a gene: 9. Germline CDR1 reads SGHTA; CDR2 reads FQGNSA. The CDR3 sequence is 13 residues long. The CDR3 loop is CASSPPGQGRAFF. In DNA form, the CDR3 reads TGTGCCAGCAGCCCCCCCGGACAGGGGAGGGCTTTCTTT.

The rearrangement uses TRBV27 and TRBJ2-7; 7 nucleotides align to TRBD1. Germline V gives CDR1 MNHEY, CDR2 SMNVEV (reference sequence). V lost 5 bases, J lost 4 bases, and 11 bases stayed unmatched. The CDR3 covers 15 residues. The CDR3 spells CASSLFGTASYEQYF. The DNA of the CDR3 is TGTGCCAGCAGTCTCTTTGGGACAGCATCGTACGAGCAGTACTTC.

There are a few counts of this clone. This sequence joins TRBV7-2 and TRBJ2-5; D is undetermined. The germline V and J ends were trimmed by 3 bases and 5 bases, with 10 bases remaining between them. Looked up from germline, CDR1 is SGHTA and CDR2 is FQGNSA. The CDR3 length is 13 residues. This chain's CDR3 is CASSFPPAETQYF. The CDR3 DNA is TGTGCCAGCAGCTTCCCACCGGCGGAGACCCAGTACTTC. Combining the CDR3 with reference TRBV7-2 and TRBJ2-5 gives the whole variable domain GAGVSQSPSNKVTEKGKDVELRCDPISGHTALYWYRQSLGQGLEFLIYFQGNSAPDKSGLPSDRFSAERTGGSVSTLTIQRTQQEDSAVYLCASSFPPAETQYFGPGTRLLVL.

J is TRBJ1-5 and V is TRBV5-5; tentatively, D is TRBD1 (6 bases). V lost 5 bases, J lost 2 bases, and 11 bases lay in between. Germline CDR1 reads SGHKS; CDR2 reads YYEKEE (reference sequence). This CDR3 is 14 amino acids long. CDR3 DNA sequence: TGTGCCAGCAGACCAGGGGTGGGCAATCAGCCCCAGCATTTT. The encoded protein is CASRPGVGNQPQHF.

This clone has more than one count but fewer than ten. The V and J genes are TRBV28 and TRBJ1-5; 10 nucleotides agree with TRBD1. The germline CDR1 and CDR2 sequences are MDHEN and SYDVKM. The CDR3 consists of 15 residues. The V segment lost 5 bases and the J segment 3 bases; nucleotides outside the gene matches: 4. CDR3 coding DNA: TGTGCCAGCAGTGCGGGGACAGGGGACAATCAGCCCCAGCATTTT. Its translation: CASSAGTGDNQPQHF.

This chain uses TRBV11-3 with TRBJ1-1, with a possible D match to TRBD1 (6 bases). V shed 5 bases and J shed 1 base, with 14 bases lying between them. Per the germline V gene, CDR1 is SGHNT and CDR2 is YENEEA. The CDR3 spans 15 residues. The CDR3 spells CASSPTPQGNTEAFF. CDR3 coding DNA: TGTGCCAGCAGCCCGACCCCACAGGGGAACACTGAAGCTTTCTTT. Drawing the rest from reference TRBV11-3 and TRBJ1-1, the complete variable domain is EAGVVQSPRYKIIEKKQPVAFWCNPISGHNTLYWYLQNLGQGPELLIRYENEEAVDDSQLPKDRFSAERLKGVDSTLKIQPAELGDSAVYLCASSPTPQGNTEAFFGQGTRLTVV.

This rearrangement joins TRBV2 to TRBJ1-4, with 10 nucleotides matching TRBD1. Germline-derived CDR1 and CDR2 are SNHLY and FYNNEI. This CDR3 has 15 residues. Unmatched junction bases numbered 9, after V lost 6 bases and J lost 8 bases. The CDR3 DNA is TGTGCCAGCAGGAAGGGGGGGGACAGGGGAGAAAAACTGTTTTTT. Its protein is CASRKGGDRGEKLFF.

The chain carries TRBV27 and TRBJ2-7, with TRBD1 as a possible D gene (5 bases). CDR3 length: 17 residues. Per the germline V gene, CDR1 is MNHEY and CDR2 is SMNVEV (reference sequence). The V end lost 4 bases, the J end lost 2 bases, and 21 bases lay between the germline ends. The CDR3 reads CASSYSPQGGWPYEQYF. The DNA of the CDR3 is TGTGCCAGCAGTTACTCTCCTCAGGGTGGGTGGCCCTACGAGCAGTACTTC.

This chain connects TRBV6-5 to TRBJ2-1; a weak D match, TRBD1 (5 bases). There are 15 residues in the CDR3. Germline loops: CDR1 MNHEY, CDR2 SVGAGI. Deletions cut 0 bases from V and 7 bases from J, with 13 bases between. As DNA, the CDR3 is TGTGCCAGCAGTTACTCCCAGGGATTAGGGAATGAGCAGTTCTTC. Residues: CASSYSQGLGNEQFF.

As DNA, the CDR3 is TGTGCCAGCAGCCGAAGGGGGGACCCCTCAGGAGAGCAGTACTTC. Amino acid sequence: CASSRRGDPSGEQYF. This sequence joins TRBV9 and TRBJ2-7, with D perhaps assigned TRBD1 or TRBD2 (6 bases each). V lost 4 bases and J lost 7, with 21 bases in between. The CDR3 contains 15 residues. Germline V gene sequence: CDR1 SGDLS, CDR2 YYNGEE. Supplemented by reference TRBV9 and TRBJ2-7, the full variable domain reads DSGVTQTPKHLITATGQRVTLRCSPRSGDLSVYWYQQSLDQGLQFLIQYYNGEERAKGNILERFSAQQFPDLHSELNLSSLELGDSALYFCASSRRGDPSGEQYFGPGTRLTVT.

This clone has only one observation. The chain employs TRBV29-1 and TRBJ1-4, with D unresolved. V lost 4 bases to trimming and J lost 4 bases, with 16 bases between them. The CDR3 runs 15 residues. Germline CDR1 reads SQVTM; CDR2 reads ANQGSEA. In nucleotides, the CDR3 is TGCAGCGTTGGGGTCCCGACTCTCGGTAATGAAAAACTGTTTTTT. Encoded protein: CSVGVPTLGNEKLFF.

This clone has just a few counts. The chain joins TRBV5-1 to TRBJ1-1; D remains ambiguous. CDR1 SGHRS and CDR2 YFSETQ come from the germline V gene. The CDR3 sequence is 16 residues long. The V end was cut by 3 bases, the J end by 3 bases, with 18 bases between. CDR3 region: CASSSAFTSGHTEAFF. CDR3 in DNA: TGCGCCAGCAGCTCAGCATTCACCTCAGGTCACACTGAAGCTTTCTTT.

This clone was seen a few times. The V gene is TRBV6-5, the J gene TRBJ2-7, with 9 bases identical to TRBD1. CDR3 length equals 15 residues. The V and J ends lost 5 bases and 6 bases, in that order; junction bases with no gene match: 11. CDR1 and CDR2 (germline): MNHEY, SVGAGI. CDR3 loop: CASSPSPGQGGEQYF. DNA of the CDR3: TGTGCCAGCAGTCCCTCACCGGGACAGGGCGGCGAGCAGTACTTC.

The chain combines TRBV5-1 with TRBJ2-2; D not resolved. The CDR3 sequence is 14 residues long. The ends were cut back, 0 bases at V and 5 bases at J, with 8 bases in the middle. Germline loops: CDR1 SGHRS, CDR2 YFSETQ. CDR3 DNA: TGCGCCAGCAGCTTGGCCACCGGTACCGGGGAGCTGTTTTTT. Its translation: CASSLATGTGELFF.

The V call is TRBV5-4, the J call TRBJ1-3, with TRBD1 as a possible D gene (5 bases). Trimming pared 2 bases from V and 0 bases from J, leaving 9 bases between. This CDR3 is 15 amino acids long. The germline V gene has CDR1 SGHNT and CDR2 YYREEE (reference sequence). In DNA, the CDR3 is TGTGCCAGCAGCTTTGTGGGGGGCTCTGGAAACACCATATATTTT. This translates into CASSFVGGSGNTIYF. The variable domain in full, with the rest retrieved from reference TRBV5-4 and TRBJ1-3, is ETGVTQSPTHLIKTRGQQVTLRCSSQSGHNTVSWYQQALGQGPQFIFQYYREEENGRGNFPPRFSGLQFPNYSSELNVNALELDDSALYLCASSFVGGSGNTIYFGEGSWLTVV.

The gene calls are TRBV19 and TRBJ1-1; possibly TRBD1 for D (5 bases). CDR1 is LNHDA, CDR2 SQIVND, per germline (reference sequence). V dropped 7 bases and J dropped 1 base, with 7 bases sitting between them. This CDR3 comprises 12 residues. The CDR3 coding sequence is TGTGCCAGTACCCAGGGGAACACTGAAGCTTTCTTT. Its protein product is CASTQGNTEAFF.

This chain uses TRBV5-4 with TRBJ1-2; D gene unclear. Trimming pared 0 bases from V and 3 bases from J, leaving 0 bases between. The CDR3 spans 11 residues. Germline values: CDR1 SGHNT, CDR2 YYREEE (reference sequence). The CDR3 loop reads CASSLDYGYTF. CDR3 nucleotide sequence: TGTGCCAGCAGCTTGGACTATGGCTACACCTTC. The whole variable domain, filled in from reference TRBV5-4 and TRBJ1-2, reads ETGVTQSPTHLIKTRGQQVTLRCSSQSGHNTVSWYQQALGQGPQFIFQYYREEENGRGNFPPRFSGLQFPNYSSELNVNALELDDSALYLCASSLDYGYTFGSGTRLTVV.